This T cell receptor beta chain was identified during a study of blood T cells in healthy people across ages. Samples had at least 6 million PBMCs isolated from them. This clonotype came up once. This may be a read error: a much more frequent sequence differs by one nucleotide. Next came a second PCR, run for about 6 to 11 cycles, which used a sample-barcoded 5' primer along with a J-beta primer mix. The template-switch adaptor was a 5' adaptor with 12 random nucleotides. It tagged each cDNA molecule. One entry per CDR3 protein results from TCRdb running MiXCR on the 5' RACE reads. Here the sample spans 700,000 to 850,000 distinct CDR3 sequences, around 36% being singletons. The CDR3 runs to 11 residues.

The specimen sequenced was blood. V usage is TRBV12-3 or TRBV12-4 and J usage is TRBJ2-6; the D gene is possibly TRBD1 (5 bases). The receptor was isolated from a young man in good health. CDR3 bases: TGTGCCACGACTGGGGCCGACGTCCTGACTTTC. It specifies CATTGADVLTF.